The sequence of this T cell receptor beta chain was determined in a study of early T cells in non-severe SARS-CoV-2 infection. The overall study: Unsorted whole blood bulk RNA was sequenced, with unpaired chains.

A few counts support this clonotype. Its target is not known. In the library, individual cDNA molecules carried attached unique molecular identifiers. TCRdb re-derived calls from the 5' RACE reads in MiXCR, one entry per CDR3 protein. This sample has roughly 65,000 distinct CDR3 sequences, with about 11% found just once. Whole-study findings and limits: Matching with VDJdb favored anti-spike CD8 responses (missing private and CD4 specificities).

V lost 4 bases and J lost 3, with 16 bases in between. CDR3 length: 15 residues. Looked up from germline, CDR1 is LGHDT and CDR2 is YNNKEL (reference sequence). The sample comprised whole blood. V and J are TRBV3-1 and TRBJ2-7; perhaps TRBD1 as D (8 bases). The receptor comes from an adult who was a healthcare worker with PCR-confirmed SARS-CoV-2 infection or an uninfected control (not recorded which). The CDR3 sequence: CASSPTTGDYYEQYF. CDR3 sequence (DNA): TGTGCCAGCAGCCCCACGACAGGGGACTACTACGAGCAGTACTTC.